A single TCR beta chain is shown here with its context. What antigen it recognizes has not been identified. Base qualities are not recorded, but no much larger clone differs from it by a single base. The entry originates in a study of T-cell memory formation after mild COVID-19 (dated by TCRdb to the early 2020s). With regard to the full study: Most TCR sequence clusters were specific to one of the two donors. T-cell clones expanding and contracting after mild COVID-19 in a couple of donors were tracked by longitudinal TCRalpha and TCRbeta repertoire sequencing. The cohort comprised two young, previously healthy adult volunteers, one female and one male.

What the research found in general, with its limitations: The study included only a couple of mild cases, and larger cohorts that include severe cases with pre-infection samples were judged to be necessary. The second-wave clones that peaked on day 37 were not confirmed to be SARS-CoV-2 specific. Balanced CD4/CD8 phenotypes were observed for clones contracting from day 15 to 85, whereas a bias towards CD4+ was observed for a second wave of clones expanding from day 15 to 37. Contracting CD4+ clones turned up mainly in the CM and EM memory subsets, whereas EMRA was where CD8+ clones were enriched. Some responding clones were detected in pre-infection memory, which suggested that pre-existing cross-reactive memory T cells had joined the SARS-CoV-2 response.

The sequencing machine was an Illumina NovaSeq 6000. Using 5'RACE with constant-segment primers, TCRalpha and TCRbeta cDNA libraries were constructed, with sample barcodes and unique molecular identifiers added in the process. RNA was extracted from every sample with Trizol reagent. The libraries were amplified in two PCR steps, and the second step added a second sample barcode and Illumina TruSeq adapters. Libraries were sequenced on an Illumina NovaSeq with 2 x 150 bp paired-end reads. The authors processed their data as follows. With migec v1.2.7, reads were demultiplexed and then collapsed into UMI-guided consensus sequences. Using mixcr v2.1.11, UMI consensuses were aligned to TRA and TRB V and J templates and then assembled into clonotypes. A clonotype was counted as expanded or contracted only if both edgeR and NoisET called the change significant, with noise models trained on biological replicates. For edgeR calls, the thresholds were a false discovery rate-adjusted p below 0.01 and a log2 fold-change of 1. As an exploratory analysis of dynamics, PCA with hierarchical clustering was applied to max-normalized trajectories of the 1000 most abundant clonotypes. Each responding clone was given a CD4 or CD8 phenotype based on the CD4+ and CD8+ repertoires, which had been sequenced separately. TCRdb redid the processing of the public reads, applying fastp at Q25 and MiXCR, and retained in-frame beta chains. Rows with a matching CDR3 protein are joined into one entry that keeps the most common DNA and genes. The V and J calls and clone size come from TCRdb's table, not from the authors' own analysis. This sample lists about 250,000 distinct CDR3 sequences; over 15% were detected once. The ten biggest clones cover 2% to 2.5% of the sample.

Ficoll-Paque density gradient centrifugation was used to isolate PBMCs. From the germline V gene, CDR1 is LGHNA and CDR2 is YNFKEQ. Relative to germline, V is missing 1 base and J is missing 5 bases, with 7 bases of the junction outside any gene match. Taken from cysteine to phenylalanine, the CDR3 has 16 residues. The read is trimmed to its CDR3 DNA, 48 bases read in frame from base 1. This receptor was identified in an adult woman who had mild COVID-19 (a few samples of this study predate the infection). The sample titles of this study are shuffled in the database, so cell type and time point are left out; the donor was told from shared clones. This chain is built from TRBV4-2 and TRBJ2-5, with TRBD2 matching 10 junction bases. Source material: PBMCs or a T cell subset sorted from them (not recorded which). The CDR3 here reads CASSQGPAGGWETQYF. The nucleotides read TGTGCCAGCAGCCAAGGGCCAGCGGGGGGGTGGGAGACCCAGTACTTC.